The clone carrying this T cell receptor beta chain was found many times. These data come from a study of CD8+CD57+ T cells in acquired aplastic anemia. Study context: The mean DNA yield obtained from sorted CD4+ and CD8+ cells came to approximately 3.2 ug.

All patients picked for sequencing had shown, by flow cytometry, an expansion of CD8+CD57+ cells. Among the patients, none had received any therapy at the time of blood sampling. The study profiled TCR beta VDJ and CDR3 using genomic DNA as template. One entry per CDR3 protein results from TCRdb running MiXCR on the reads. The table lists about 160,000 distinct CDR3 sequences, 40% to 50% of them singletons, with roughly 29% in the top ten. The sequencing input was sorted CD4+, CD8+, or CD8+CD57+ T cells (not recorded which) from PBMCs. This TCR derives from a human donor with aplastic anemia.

The CDR3 nucleotides are TGCGCCAGCAGCCTTCGGACCGATAGCTCCTATAATTCACCCCTCCACTTT. As protein: CASSLRTDSSYNSPLHF. This rearrangement joins TRBV4-3 to TRBJ1-6; D gene uncertain. CDR1 is LGHNA and CDR2 is YSLEER in the germline V gene. V dropped 4 bases and J dropped 0 bases, with 13 bases sitting between them. CDR3 length equals 17 residues.